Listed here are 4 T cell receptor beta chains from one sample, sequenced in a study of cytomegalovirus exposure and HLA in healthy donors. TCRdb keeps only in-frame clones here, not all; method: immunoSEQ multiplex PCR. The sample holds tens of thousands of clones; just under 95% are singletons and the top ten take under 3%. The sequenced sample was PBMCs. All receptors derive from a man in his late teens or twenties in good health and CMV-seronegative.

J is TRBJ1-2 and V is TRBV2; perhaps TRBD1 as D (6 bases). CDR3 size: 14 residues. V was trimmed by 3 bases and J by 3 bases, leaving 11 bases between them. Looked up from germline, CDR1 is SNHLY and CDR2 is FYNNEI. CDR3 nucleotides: TGTGCCAGCAGTGATCCAGGGGATGACTATGGCTACACCTTC. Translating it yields CASSDPGDDYGYTF.

This CDR3 is CASSQANYGYTF. The DNA of the CDR3 is TGTGCCAGTTCCCAGGCTAACTATGGCTACACCTTC. The rearrangement joins TRBV28 to TRBJ1-2, with D unresolved. There are 12 residues in the CDR3. Germline CDR1 reads MDHEN; CDR2 reads SYDVKM. V lost 9 bases to trimming and J lost 0 bases, with 8 bases between them.

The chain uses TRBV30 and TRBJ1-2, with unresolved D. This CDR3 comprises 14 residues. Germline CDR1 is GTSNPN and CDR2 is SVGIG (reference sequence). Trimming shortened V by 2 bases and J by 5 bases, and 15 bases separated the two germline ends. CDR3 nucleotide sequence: TGTGCCTGGAGTCCTATAGGACTCCAGTATGGCTACACCTTC. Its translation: CAWSPIGLQYGYTF.

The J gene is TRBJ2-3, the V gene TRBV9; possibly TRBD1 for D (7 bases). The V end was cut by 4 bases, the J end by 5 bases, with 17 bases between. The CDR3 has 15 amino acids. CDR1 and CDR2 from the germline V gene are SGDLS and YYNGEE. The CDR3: CASSLGGGGLDTQYF. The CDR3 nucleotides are TGTGCCAGCAGCCTCGGAGGGGGCGGCCTAGATACGCAGTATTTT.